The entry that follows covers one T cell receptor (beta chain) sequence. What it recognizes is unknown. Deletions cut 5 bases from V and 2 bases from J, with 13 bases between. There are 14 residues in the CDR3. The germline CDR1 and CDR2 sequences are SNHLY and FYNNEI. Measured with immunoSEQ multiplex PCR; TCRdb has only the in-frame clones, and not every one. The sample contains about 94,000 clones, 70% to 90% of which appear only once. The sample belongs to a study of T cell responses to AZD1222 COVID-19 vaccine. Regarding the study as a whole: Nearly half of the spike-specific TCRs reportedly recognize variant regions that carry no mutations. Clonal diversity was possibly underestimated, and the donors were mostly white British, with more females.

This receptor was identified in an adult who received the AZD1222 COVID-19 vaccine. The V and J genes are TRBV2 and TRBJ2-7, with D perhaps TRBD2 (5 bases). Sequencing was performed on peripheral blood, taken 28 days after the second AZD1222 dose. CDR3 bases: TGTGCCAGCAGTTCGTGGACTGGTGCCTACGAGCAGTACTTC. Its protein product is CASSSWTGAYEQYF.